This entry concerns a single T cell receptor (beta chain). Antigen unknown. This record comes from a study of a mutant IDH1 vaccine in newly diagnosed glioma. Assay: immunoSEQ multiplex PCR; the TCRdb copy retains only in-frame clones and omits some. The table has 110,000 or so clones, about 90% seen once; the top ten hold 0.5% to 0.65%. Documented time point: week 11, during vaccination. In every dose of vaccine, 300 ug of mutant IDH1 20-mer peptide was given alongside topical imiquimod. New WHO grade 3 or 4 astrocytomas that were IDH1-mutant and ATRX-lost had been found in donors. Germline V gene data show CDR1 as LNHNV and CDR2 as YYDKDF (reference sequence). V shed 5 bases, J shed 7 bases, and the junction held 10 bases outside the gene matches. The CDR3 extends over 17 amino acids.

The clonotype comes from a woman aged 50 to 60 with glioma. The sequences come from PBMCs, collected from a glioma patient whose treatment included an IDH1 peptide vaccine. The chain recombines TRBV15 with TRBJ2-1, with 14 bases identical to TRBD2. The CDR3 is CATSGPGLAGVRNEQFF. The CDR3 region has the DNA TGTGCCACCAGCGGCCCGGGACTAGCGGGAGTTAGGAATGAGCAGTTCTTC. The variable domain in full, completed from reference TRBV15 and TRBJ2-1, reads DAMVIQNPRYQVTQFGKPVTLSCSQTLNHNVMYWYQQKSSQAPKLLFHYYDKDFNNEADTPDNFQSRRPNTSFCFLDIRSPGLGDTAMYLCATSGPGLAGVRNEQFFGPGTRLTVL.